Below are 2 T cell receptor beta chains sequenced from a single sample in a study of cytomegalovirus exposure and HLA in healthy donors. 60 Vbeta and 13 Jbeta primers were used in PCR. Measured with immunoSEQ multiplex PCR; TCRdb has only the in-frame clones, and not every one. The repertoire table contains 200,000 to 250,000 clones. Sequencing was performed on PBMCs. These receptors all stem from a woman aged 25 to 39 in good health and CMV-seropositive.

J is TRBJ2-1 and V is TRBV5-4; 8 bases are a match to TRBD2. Germline CDR1 is SGHNT and CDR2 is YYREEE (reference sequence). With V trimmed by 3 bases and J by 1 base, 3 bases remained unmatched. There are 15 residues in the CDR3. The CDR3 region has the DNA TGTGCCAGCAGCTCCAGCGGGAGTTCCTACAATGAGCAGTTCTTC. Translated: CASSSSGSSYNEQFF. The full variable domain, in which reference TRBV5-4 and TRBJ2-1 provide the parts outside the CDR3, is ETGVTQSPTHLIKTRGQQVTLRCSSQSGHNTVSWYQQALGQGPQFIFQYYREEENGRGNFPPRFSGLQFPNYSSELNVNALELDDSALYLCASSSSGSSYNEQFFGPGTRLTVL.

The chain has TRBV6-5 and TRBJ2-5, with 8 bases that match TRBD2. V shed 6 bases and J 4 bases; nucleotides not matched to a gene: 10. The CDR3 has 15 amino acids. In germline, CDR1 is MNHEY, CDR2 SVGAGI. CDR3 nucleotide sequence: TGTGCCAGCAGATACCGGGGGGGGCTTGGAGAGACCCAGTACTTC. It yields the protein CASRYRGGLGETQYF.